The sequence of this TCR beta chain was determined in a study of response to subunit inactivated influenza vaccine (dated by TCRdb to between 2018 and 2020). The study in broad terms: The study used deep quantitative T cell receptor repertoire profiling to track responses to a trivalent subunit inactivated influenza vaccine. Overall study results and their limits: The authors suggested that each seasonal influenza vaccination may recruit only a limited number of new T cells.

The receptor library was made with RT-PCR. Sequenced using an Illumina HiSeq 2500. The raw public data were reprocessed by TCRdb itself: fastp quality trimming at Q25, MiXCR clonotype calling, in-frame beta chains only. Records with the same CDR3 protein are collapsed into one entry carrying the most frequent genes and DNA. In this sample the table shows about 780,000 distinct CDR3 sequences, less than 20% of which occur a single time. The top ten clones comprise roughly a tenth of the sample. Of note for this clonotype: Its antigen specificity is not known. Within one base of it there is no much larger clone, and no base qualities were kept.

The CDR3 has 16 amino acids, counting the end cysteine and phenylalanine. Only CDR3 DNA is held: 48 bases, read in frame from base 1. CDR1 and CDR2 are drawn from the germline V gene: KGHSH, LQKENI. Germline trimming: 1 base from V, 2 bases from J; junction bases outside gene matches: 4. The V gene is TRBV18 and the J gene is TRBJ2-2; 7 bases in the middle match TRBD2. Specimen: PBMCs from blood, collected 5 days after vaccination. This sequence originates from a middle-aged man who received an inactivated influenza vaccine. Donor details come from another sample of the same person, matched by shared clones. The CDR3 protein sequence reads: CASSPLTSINTGELFF. The nucleotides read TGTGCCAGCTCACCACTGACTAGCATAAACACCGGGGAGCTGTTTTTT. With the portions outside the CDR3 filled from the reference TRBV18 and TRBJ2-2 genes, the complete variable region becomes NAGVMQNPRHLVRRRGQEARLRCSPMKGHSHVYWYRQLPEEGLKFMVYLQKENIIDESGMPKERFSAEFPKEGPSILRIQQVVRGDSAAYFCASSPLTSINTGELFFGEGSRLTVL.